This entry lists 7 T cell receptor beta chains sequenced from one sample in a study of beta chain features in type 1 diabetes (dated by TCRdb to the late 2010s). The antigens for these receptors are not known. Libraries were made using the immunoSEQ multiplex PCR assay. All of the isolated RNA was reverse transcribed with the High Capacity cDNA Reverse Transcription Kit, so expressed TCRB transcripts were sequenced. TCRdb provides this immuneACCESS table in a form limited to in-frame rearrangements. Some clones are lacking; in checked studies, under half of them reflect an unresolved V gene, and why the rest are absent is not known. The sample table contains about 53,000 clones; only one count was recorded for approximately 60% of them. Approximately 0.29% of the sample is taken by the ten largest. The full study reports these points: A moderate but significant shortening of TCRB CDR3 length was observed in type 1 diabetes patients in all four CD4+ subsets.

The sample consisted of stem cell memory CD4+ T cells from blood. In light of the paper, this sample's cell subset or site label describes: stem cell-like memory CD4+ T cells. The receptors originated from a woman aged 30 to 39 with type 1 diabetes.

In its sample, this clone was seen a few times. The gene calls are TRBV6-5 and TRBJ2-3; weak D call: TRBD2 (6 bases). Germline V CDR1 and CDR2: MNHEY, SVGAGI. The CDR3 has 14 amino acids. V lost 6 bases and J 4 bases, leaving 14 bases between the germline ends. In DNA, the CDR3 is TGTGCCAGCAGGATCAACAAGCGGGCAGATACGCAGTATTTT. Protein sequence: CASRINKRADTQYF.

This rearrangement joins TRBV5-1 to TRBJ2-7, with 8 bases lining up with TRBD1. Per germline, CDR1 SGHRS and CDR2 YFSETQ. V gave up 3 bases and J gave up 6 bases; unmatched junction bases: 14. The CDR3 runs 16 residues. Here the CDR3 reads CASSSNPGQARSEQYF. The CDR3 region has the DNA TGCGCCAGCAGCTCCAATCCGGGACAGGCCCGAAGCGAGCAGTACTTC.

The chain joins TRBV10-3 to TRBJ2-2; no clear D gene. Trimming stripped 2 bases from V and 0 bases from J, with 10 bases between. The length of the CDR3 is 16 residues. In germline, CDR1 is ENHRY, CDR2 SYGVKD. The CDR3 sequence: CAISETNVANTGELFF. DNA for the CDR3: TGTGCCATCAGTGAGACTAACGTGGCGAACACCGGGGAGCTGTTTTTT.

This chain joins TRBV27 and TRBJ2-1, with 8 bases fitting TRBD2. The J segment lost 9 bases and the V segment lost 0 bases, leaving 7 bases of the junction unmatched. CDR1 MNHEY and CDR2 SMNVEV come from the germline V gene (reference sequence). The CDR3 length is 15 residues. The CDR3 DNA reads TGTGCCAGCAGTTTATCGGGACTAGTCGAGGGTGAGCAGTTCTTC. Protein: CASSLSGLVEGEQFF.

This chain links TRBV10-3 with TRBJ2-5; 8 bases align to TRBD1. This CDR3 spans 16 amino acids. The germline V gene encodes CDR1 ENHRY and CDR2 SYGVKD. V was pared by 0 bases and J by 5 bases, with 8 bases of the junction left unmatched. Here the CDR3 DNA reads TGTGCCATCAGTGAGTCCGCAGGGGGCGTGTGGGAGACCCAGTACTTC. Protein: CAISESAGGVWETQYF.

The V and J genes are TRBV5-1 and TRBJ2-7, with D perhaps matching TRBD2 (5 bases). Germline values: CDR1 SGHRS, CDR2 YFSETQ. The CDR3 spans 15 residues. Trimming removed 0 bases at V and 5 bases at J, with 15 bases between. CDR3 loop: CASSLVGVGFDEQYF. The DNA of the CDR3 is TGCGCCAGCAGCTTGGTCGGGGTTGGTTTCGACGAGCAGTACTTC.

This chain links TRBV11-2 with TRBJ2-1; TRBD2 matches 8 bases. The J segment lost 0 bases and the V segment lost 2 bases, leaving 9 bases of the junction unmatched. There are 18 residues in the CDR3. Germline CDR1 SGHAT, CDR2 FQNNGV. The CDR3 DNA reads as TGTGCCAGCAGCTTATTCGCTACTAGCGGCGCCTCCTACAATGAGCAGTTCTTC. Amino acids: CASSLFATSGASYNEQFF.